This T cell receptor (beta chain) was profiled in a study of spatial heterogeneity in lung cancer. Study-wide results and limits: It was found that expanded intratumoral alpha and beta TCR counts tracked tumor mutation counts.

In the case of this clonotype: Its target is unknown.

Noted time point: sample taken at primary tumor resection. Germline CDR1 and CDR2: SGHTA and FQGTGA. This CDR3 has 14 amino acids. V lost 7 bases and J lost 3, with 15 bases in between. TCRdb recomputed calls from the 5' RACE reads with MiXCR, one row per CDR3 protein. Here the sample spans about 6,900 distinct CDR3 sequences, around 3.2% being singletons. The sample in question was lung tumor tissue, obtained at surgery. This receptor was obtained from a male donor with early-stage non-small cell lung cancer. The chain joins TRBV7-3 to TRBJ1-1, with D tentatively TRBD1 (5 bases). The DNA of the CDR3 is TGTGCCAGCACCCCGGGGGGGGAGGACACTGAAGCTTTCTTT. This encodes CASTPGGEDTEAFF.